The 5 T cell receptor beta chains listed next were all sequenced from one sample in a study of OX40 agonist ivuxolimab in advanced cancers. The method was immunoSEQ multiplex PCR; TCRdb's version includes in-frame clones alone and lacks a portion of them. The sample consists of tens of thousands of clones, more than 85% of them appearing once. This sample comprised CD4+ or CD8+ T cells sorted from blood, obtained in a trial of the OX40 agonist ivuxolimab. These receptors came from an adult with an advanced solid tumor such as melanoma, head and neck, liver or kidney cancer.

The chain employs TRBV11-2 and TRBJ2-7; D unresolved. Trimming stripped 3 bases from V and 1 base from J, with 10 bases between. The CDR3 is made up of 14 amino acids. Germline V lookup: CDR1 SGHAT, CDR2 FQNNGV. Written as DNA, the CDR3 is TGTGCCAGCAGCTTTTTTCCCGTTTCCTACGAGCAGTACTTC. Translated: CASSFFPVSYEQYF.

CDR3 DNA: TGTGCCAGCAGCACGGACAGAGCCTATGGCTACACCTTC. Amino acids: CASSTDRAYGYTF. The J gene is TRBJ1-2, the V gene TRBV7-9, with D possibly being TRBD1 (6 bases). The CDR3 has 13 residues. Germline V gene lookup returns CDR1 SEHNR and CDR2 FQNEAQ (reference sequence). The germline V and J ends were trimmed by 5 bases and 4 bases, with 11 bases remaining between them.

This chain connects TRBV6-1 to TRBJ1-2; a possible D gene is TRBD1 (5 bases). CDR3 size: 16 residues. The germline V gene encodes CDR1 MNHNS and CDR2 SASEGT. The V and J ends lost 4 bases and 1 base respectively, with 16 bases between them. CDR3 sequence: CASSVPGTAHNYGYTF. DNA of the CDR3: TGTGCCAGCAGTGTCCCCGGGACGGCCCATAACTATGGCTACACCTTC.

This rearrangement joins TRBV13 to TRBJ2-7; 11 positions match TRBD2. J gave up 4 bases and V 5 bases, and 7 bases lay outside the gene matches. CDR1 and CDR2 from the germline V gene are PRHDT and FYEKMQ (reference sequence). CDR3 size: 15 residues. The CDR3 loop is CASSTRTSGRYEQYF. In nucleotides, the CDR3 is TGTGCCAGCAGCACCAGGACTAGCGGGCGATACGAGCAGTACTTC.

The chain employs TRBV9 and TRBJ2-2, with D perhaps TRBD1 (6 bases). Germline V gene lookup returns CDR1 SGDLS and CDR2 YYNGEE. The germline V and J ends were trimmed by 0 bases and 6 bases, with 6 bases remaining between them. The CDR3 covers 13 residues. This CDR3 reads CASSVGQAGELFF. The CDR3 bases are TGTGCCAGCAGCGTAGGACAGGCCGGGGAGCTGTTTTTT.